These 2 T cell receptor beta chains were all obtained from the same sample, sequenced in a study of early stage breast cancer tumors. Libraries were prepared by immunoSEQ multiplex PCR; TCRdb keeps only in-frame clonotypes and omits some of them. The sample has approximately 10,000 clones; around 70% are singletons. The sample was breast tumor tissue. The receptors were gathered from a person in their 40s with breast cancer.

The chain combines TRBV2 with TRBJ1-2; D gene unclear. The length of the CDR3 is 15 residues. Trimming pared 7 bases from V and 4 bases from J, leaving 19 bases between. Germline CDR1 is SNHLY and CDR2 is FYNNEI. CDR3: CASTPRALKGYGYTF. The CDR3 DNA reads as TGTGCCAGCACCCCGAGGGCCCTAAAGGGCTATGGCTACACCTTC.

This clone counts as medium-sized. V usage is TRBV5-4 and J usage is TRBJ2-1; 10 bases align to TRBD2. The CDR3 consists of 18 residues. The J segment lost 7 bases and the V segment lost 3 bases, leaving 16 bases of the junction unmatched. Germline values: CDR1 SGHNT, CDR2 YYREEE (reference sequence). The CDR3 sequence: CASSWGPLSSGRVNEQFF. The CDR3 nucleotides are TGTGCCAGCAGCTGGGGCCCCCTATCGAGCGGGAGGGTTAATGAGCAGTTCTTC.